Detailed here is one TCR beta chain. Its matching antigen is unknown. Germline CDR1 SGHTA, CDR2 FQGNSA. V trimming: 4 bases; J trimming: 6 bases; junction bases outside the gene matches: 6. This CDR3 comprises 13 residues. This entry comes from a study of early T cells in non-severe SARS-CoV-2 infection. Turning to the study itself: Bulk RNA isolated from unsorted whole blood underwent sequencing; chains were not paired. General study points: Comparison of clonotypes with VDJdb favored anti-spike CD8 responses while missing private and CD4 specificities.

cDNA molecules, individually, were tagged with unique molecular identifiers. TCRdb recomputed calls from the 5' RACE reads with MiXCR, one row per CDR3 protein. The sample shows 100,000 to 140,000 distinct CDR3 sequences, 11% of them seen only once. The rearrangement links TRBV7-2 to TRBJ2-7; 7 positions match TRBD1. Sequenced input: whole blood. The receptor's source is an adult who was a healthcare worker with PCR-confirmed SARS-CoV-2 infection or an uninfected control (not recorded which). CDR3 sequence (DNA): TGTGCCAGCAGCTGGGACAGTTTCAGCGAGCAGTACTTC. Protein product: CASSWDSFSEQYF.